This TCR beta chain was profiled in a study of blood T cell repertoires in COVID-19. The wider study: From the United States, Italy and Spain came samples of acute and convalescent COVID-19.

The CDR3 runs 15 residues. Germline V gene lookup returns CDR1 SGHRS and CDR2 YFSETQ. V lost 3 bases, J lost 1 base, and 4 bases stayed unmatched. Clones were read by immunoSEQ multiplex PCR, and TCRdb kept only the in-frame ones, dropping some. The sample includes about 68,000 clones, about 92% of them seen just once. Sequencing was carried out using peripheral blood. The V gene is TRBV5-1, the J gene TRBJ2-1, with 7 positions matching TRBD2. The TCR sequence derives from a middle-aged man with COVID-19, enrolled during active disease. This chain's CDR3 is CASSSSGNSYNEQFF. CDR3 DNA sequence: TGCGCCAGCAGCTCTAGCGGTAATTCCTACAATGAGCAGTTCTTC.